This is a list of T cell receptor beta chains from one sample in a study of T cells in tuberculosis. Generated by immunoSEQ multiplex PCR, the TCRdb table keeps only in-frame clones and is missing some. This sample has 29,000 or so clones, with roughly nine tenths found just once. The sample consisted of PBMCs, taken at tuberculosis diagnosis. The receptors derive from an adult with tuberculosis. The CDR3 runs from the conserved cysteine through the conserved F or W. D genes are given only for firm matches. Expanded clones get a size class; other rows say once, few or many, or leave the size out.

clone size	CDR3 length	J gene	V gene	D gene	CDR3 protein	CDR3 DNA
NA	15	TRBJ2-7	TRBV6-1	TRBD1	CASSDYRGHSYEQYF	TGTGCCAGCAGTGACTACAGGGGCCATTCCTACGAGCAGTACTTC
NA	15	TRBJ2-2	TRBV6-5	TRBD1	CASSWDSANTGELFF	TGTGCCAGCAGTTGGGACAGCGCGAACACCGGGGAGCTGTTTTTT
NA	15	TRBJ2-7	TRBV4-1	TRBD1	CASSLFNSRGYEQYF	TGCGCCAGCAGCCTTTTTAACTCCAGGGGGTACGAGCAGTACTTC
NA	14	TRBJ1-3	TRBV7-3	TRBD1	CASSLGTAGNTIYF	TGTGCCAGCAGCCTCGGGACAGCTGGAAACACCATATATTTT
NA	15	TRBJ1-2	TRBV4-1	TRBD1	CASSPGGAYNYGYTF	TGCGCCAGCAGCCCAGGGGGCGCATATAACTATGGCTACACCTTC
NA	13	TRBJ1-2	TRBV6-1	NA	CASTASGWHGYTF	TGTGCCAGCACAGCGTCCGGATGGCATGGCTACACCTTC
NA	16	TRBJ1-3	TRBV19	NA	CASSSRGASSGNTIYF	TGTGCCAGTAGTTCCCGGGGGGCGAGTTCTGGAAACACCATATATTTT
NA	13	TRBJ2-7	TRBV28	NA	CASSSILRGEQYF	TGTGCCAGCAGTTCCATCTTAAGAGGCGAGCAGTACTTC
NA	15	TRBJ2-7	TRBV11-2	TRBD1	CASSWGDRAAGEQYF	TGTGCCAGCAGCTGGGGGGACAGGGCGGCTGGCGAGCAGTACTTC
NA	15	TRBJ2-1	TRBV5-1	TRBD2	CASRPGTSDYNEQFF	TGCGCCAGCAGACCCGGGACTAGCGACTACAATGAGCAGTTCTTC
once	15	TRBJ2-5	TRBV6-1	NA	CASSERAGSPETQYF	TGTGCCAGCAGTGAAAGAGCGGGCAGTCCCGAGACCCAGTACTTC
NA	15	TRBJ1-5	TRBV19	NA	CASSLIDRNGQPQHF	TGTGCCAGTAGTTTAATCGACAGGAACGGACAGCCCCAGCATTTT
NA	15	TRBJ1-5	TRBV6-5	NA	CASSYFYGGGQPQHF	TGTGCCAGCAGTTACTTCTATGGAGGCGGTCAGCCCCAGCATTTT
NA	17	TRBJ2-3	TRBV27	TRBD2	CASSSQLAAVSTDTQYF	TGTGCCAGCAGTTCTCAACTAGCGGCTGTTAGCACAGATACGCAGTATTTT
once	14	TRBJ1-5	TRBV27	TRBD1	CASSPDRGNQPQHF	TGTGCCAGCAGTCCCGACAGGGGCAATCAGCCCCAGCATTTT
NA	16	TRBJ2-7	TRBV6-1	TRBD1	CASSEWGQGPSYEQYF	TGTGCCAGCAGTGAATGGGGACAGGGACCCTCCTACGAGCAGTACTTC
NA	15	TRBJ2-1	TRBV6-5	NA	CASSPVLSGYNEQFF	TGTGCCAGCTCCCCCGTACTGTCGGGCTACAATGAGCAGTTCTTC
NA	15	TRBJ1-1	TRBV30	TRBD1	CAWTPTGARRTEAFF	TGTGCCTGGACCCCGACAGGGGCCCGGAGGACTGAAGCTTTCTTT
NA	16	TRBJ1-1	TRBV12-5	NA	CASGLVLDRQVTEAFF	TGTGCTAGTGGTTTGGTACTAGACAGGCAGGTCACTGAAGCTTTCTTT
NA	13	TRBJ2-7	TRBV6-5	NA	CASSRVGSYEQYF	TGTGCCAGCAGTAGAGTTGGCTCCTACGAGCAGTACTTC
NA	16	TRBJ2-1	TRBV9	TRBD2	CASSPRTAGGRNEQFF	TGTGCCAGCAGCCCAAGAACGGCGGGGGGCAGGAATGAGCAGTTCTTC
NA	14	TRBJ2-7	TRBV11-2	TRBD2	CASRGLAGGSEQYF	TGTGCCAGCAGGGGACTAGCGGGGGGGAGCGAGCAGTACTTC
NA	14	TRBJ2-7	TRBV5-1	TRBD1	CASSLEGQGYEQYF	TGCGCCAGCAGCTTGGAGGGACAGGGCTACGAGCAGTACTTC
NA	15	TRBJ2-7	TRBV7-9	TRBD1	CASSVNRDSASEQYF	TGTGCCAGCAGCGTTAACCGGGACAGCGCCTCCGAGCAGTACTTC
NA	15	TRBJ2-7	TRBV7-3	TRBD2	CASSLGGGLAYEQYF	TGTGCCAGCAGCTTAGGCGGGGGGCTTGCCTACGAGCAGTACTTC
NA	13	TRBJ2-1	TRBV10-3	NA	CAISESGRVEQFF	TGTGCCATCAGTGAGTCCGGTCGAGTCGAGCAGTTCTTC
NA	13	TRBJ2-7	TRBV5-1	NA	CASSFLTGYEQYF	TGCGCCAGCAGCTTTCTTACGGGCTACGAGCAGTACTTC
NA	14	TRBJ2-3	TRBV11-2	TRBD2	CASSPSGSPDTQYF	TGTGCCAGCAGCCCGAGCGGGAGCCCAGATACGCAGTATTTT
NA	14	TRBJ1-2	TRBV29-1	TRBD1	CSVVGQGASYGYTF	TGCAGCGTTGTTGGCCAGGGGGCGTCCTATGGCTACACCTTC
NA	15	TRBJ2-5	TRBV6-5	TRBD1	CASSWDRGQEETQYF	TGTGCCAGCAGTTGGGACAGGGGGCAAGAGGAGACCCAGTACTTC
NA	17	TRBJ2-2	TRBV27	NA	CASSLGWGQAETGELFF	TGTGCCAGCAGTTTAGGTTGGGGGCAAGCGGAGACCGGGGAGCTGTTTTTT
once	17	TRBJ1-2	TRBV2	TRBD1	CASRVETGTTSSRGYTF	TGTGCCAGCAGAGTTGAGACAGGGACGACCAGCAGCCGCGGCTACACCTTC
NA	17	TRBJ2-7	TRBV7-8	TRBD2	CASSSRATGLATYEQYF	TGTGCCAGCAGCTCCAGAGCCACGGGACTAGCGACCTACGAGCAGTACTTC
NA	12	TRBJ1-5	TRBV30	TRBD1	CACGTGGWPQHF	TGTGCCTGCGGGACAGGGGGCTGGCCCCAGCATTTT
NA	12	TRBJ2-5	TRBV28	NA	CASTSRVETQYF	TGTGCCAGCACTTCCCGGGTAGAGACCCAGTACTTC
NA	15	TRBJ2-1	TRBV30	TRBD1	CAWSHRDRSRNEQFF	TGTGCCTGGAGTCACCGGGACAGGTCTAGGAATGAGCAGTTCTTC
NA	17	TRBJ1-5	TRBV28	NA	CASSLSTGYNRNQPQHF	TGTGCCAGCAGTTTATCTACAGGGTATAACCGAAATCAGCCCCAGCATTTT
NA	16	TRBJ2-1	TRBV6-6	NA	CASSSWTAGSYNEQFF	TGTGCCAGCAGTTCGTGGACGGCGGGCTCCTACAATGAGCAGTTCTTC
NA	15	TRBJ2-2	TRBV4-3	TRBD2	CASSPSGGDTGELFF	TGCGCCAGCAGCCCTAGCGGGGGGGACACCGGGGAGCTGTTTTTT
NA	15	TRBJ2-1	TRBV9	TRBD2	CASSILAGSYNEQFF	TGTGCCAGCAGCATACTAGCGGGGTCATACAATGAGCAGTTCTTC
NA	14	TRBJ2-5	TRBV27	TRBD2	CASSAGDVARAQYF	TGTGCCAGCAGTGCGGGGGACGTTGCTCGGGCCCAGTACTTC
NA	14	TRBJ1-1	TRBV4-1	TRBD1	CASRPDRANTEAFF	TGCGCCAGCAGACCCGACAGGGCGAACACTGAAGCTTTCTTT
NA	13	TRBJ2-2	TRBV9	NA	CASSVGLTGELFF	TGTGCCAGCAGCGTAGGACTTACCGGGGAGCTGTTTTTT
NA	19	TRBJ2-2	TRBV4-3	TRBD2	CASSQITSGGATNTGELFF	TGCGCCAGCAGCCAAATAACTAGCGGGGGGGCTACGAACACCGGGGAGCTGTTTTTT
NA	16	TRBJ1-3	TRBV2	NA	CASDQELPSSGNTIYF	TGTGCCAGCGATCAGGAACTCCCGAGCTCTGGAAACACCATATATTTT
NA	14	TRBJ1-1	TRBV11-2	NA	CASSLMRQSTEAFF	TGTGCCAGCAGCTTAATGCGGCAGAGCACTGAAGCTTTCTTT
NA	14	TRBJ1-4	TRBV9	NA	CASSPRVGREKLFF	TGTGCCAGCAGCCCTCGGGTGGGTCGTGAAAAACTGTTTTTT
few	13	TRBJ2-1	TRBV2	NA	CASRQNLGNEQFF	TGTGCCAGCAGACAGAACCTTGGTAATGAGCAGTTCTTC
NA	13	TRBJ2-5	TRBV12-5	TRBD1	CASGWTGEETQYF	TGTGCTAGTGGTTGGACAGGGGAAGAGACCCAGTACTTC
NA	13	TRBJ1-5	TRBV14	NA	CASSQEGSQPQHF	TGTGCCAGCAGCCAAGAGGGCAGCCAGCCCCAGCATTTT
NA	14	TRBJ2-7	TRBV19	NA	CATRGRQGGQEQYF	TGTGCCACCCGAGGCCGCCAGGGCGGTCAAGAGCAGTACTTC
NA	21	TRBJ2-3	TRBV12-2	NA	CASRLASASGSGGTSTDTQYF	TGTGCAAGTCGCTTAGCGTCGGCTAGCGGGAGTGGGGGCACTAGCACAGATACGCAGTATTTT
once	18	TRBJ2-1	TRBV15	NA	CATSSATGRAGSYNEQFF	TGTGCCACCAGCAGCGCCACCGGGAGAGCAGGCTCCTACAATGAGCAGTTCTTC
NA	15	TRBJ1-2	TRBV9	NA	CASSVAWQTSYGYTF	TGTGCCAGCAGCGTAGCATGGCAAACCTCCTATGGCTACACCTTC
once	17	TRBJ2-2	TRBV7-2	NA	CASSVTLQVGSAGELFF	TGTGCCAGCAGCGTGACCCTTCAGGTCGGATCTGCCGGGGAGCTGTTTTTT
few	14	TRBJ2-2	TRBV29-1	TRBD2	CSVGPRGGTGELFF	TGCAGCGTTGGCCCCCGGGGGGGCACCGGGGAGCTGTTTTTT
NA	15	TRBJ1-2	TRBV27	NA	CASSSISGLSHGYTF	TGTGCCAGCAGTTCAATTTCAGGGTTAAGTCATGGCTACACCTTC
NA	15	TRBJ2-7	TRBV2	NA	CASSEMAGSGYEQYF	TGTGCCAGCAGTGAAATGGCAGGGTCTGGGTACGAGCAGTACTTC
NA	14	TRBJ1-1	TRBV18	NA	CASSPGQGYTEAFF	TGTGCCAGCTCACCAGGGCAGGGGTACACTGAAGCTTTCTTT
NA	15	TRBJ1-5	TRBV6-1	TRBD1	CASKRGQNSNQPQHF	TGTGCCAGCAAAAGGGGACAGAATAGCAATCAGCCCCAGCATTTT